This T cell receptor (beta chain) came from a study of human T cells and chemical hapten exposure (dated by TCRdb to the early 2020s). Describing the broader study: For sensitization, 2% DPC in acetone was applied to an approximately 2 cm by approximately 2 cm area of upper inner arm skin. Patch tests used Finn chambers with 0.01% DPC on the upper back, scored after 6 days by International Contact Dermatitis Research Group standards. Throughout the study period of about 25 weeks, patients also received therapeutic DPC doses to the scalp every week. For TCR sequencing, blood came from twenty-nine alopecia patients at anywhere from one to four time points (pre-sensitization, 2, 6 and 24 weeks). In alopecia patients, the study followed how the peripheral blood TCR repertoire changed in vivo over primary and secondary sensitization to diphenylcyclopropenone (DPC), a hapten. Blood samples were taken from patients before sensitization (week 0) and then at 2, 6 and about 24 weeks after DPC sensitization. The libraries were sequenced as a pool, and the TCR yield per sample differed mostly because of small variations in library volumes within the pool. The mostly female patient cohort included alopecia areata with under or over 50% scalp involvement, alopecia totalis and alopecia universalis. Summary of the overall study and its limitations: The number of PT1 expanded TCRs positively correlated with patch test score, significant at thresholds 8, 16 and 32 but not 4. All patients had alopecia, a presumed autoimmune disease, so their immune response might differ from that of healthy individuals. Repeated subsampling changed both the strength of the expansion versus patch-test correlation and the threshold at which that correlation became significant. Compared with pre-sensitization or healthy control sets, expanded TCRs formed significantly more large CDR3 similarity clusters, which is consistent with antigen-driven responses. No change with DPC sensitization was found in the number of TCRs above 1 in 1000 frequency, and no evidence of global repertoire structure alterations was found.

The receptor library was made with RACE. The data were produced on a NextSeq 500. During library preparation, unique molecular identifiers were attached to individual cDNA molecules so that TCRs could be counted quantitatively and reproducibly. For every blood RNA sample, sequencing covered both the TCR alpha and TCR beta chains. The study's own analysis went as follows. A median of approximately 96,000 TCRs per sample was observed, with a range of roughly 20,000 to 750,000. V, J and CDR3 annotation of the TCR reads was carried out using the Decombinator software suite. Every sample was subsampled to the same number of TCRs (28,000) for the PS versus PT1 abundance plots. Expanded TCRs were defined as absent before sensitization and observed at least eight times at the 2-week time point. The public sequencing data were trimmed at Q25 with fastp and processed into clonotypes with MiXCR by TCRdb, which kept only in-frame beta chains. Each entry is one CDR3 protein sequence, shown with its most common DNA and genes. TCRdb, not the authors, supplied the V and J calls. The sample contains roughly 100,000 distinct CDR3 sequences, roughly 12% of them found a single time. Of the sample, more than 1.5% is held by the ten largest clones.

This specimen's time point label, interpreted: pre-sensitization, week 0. The treatment or condition label, read with the paper, signifies: therapeutic diphenylcyclopropenone sensitization with weekly scalp DPC. Blood at each patch-test visit was drawn before the patch test was applied. Eligible patients were aged 18 to 70, diagnosed with alopecia, deemed suitable for DPC therapy, and excluded if pregnant. Unfractionated whole blood was collected in Tempus Blood RNA tubes, and total RNA was extracted from that blood. The V end loses 4 bases and the J end loses 5 bases, and a stretch of 12 bases separates them. CDR1 and CDR2 (SGHAT, FQNNGV) derive from the germline V gene. The CDR3 numbers 13 residues from cysteine through phenylalanine. This entry keeps only the CDR3 DNA: 39 bases, framed from base 1. With regard to this clonotype: The specificity of this receptor is unknown. Base qualities are not at hand, and no much larger clone is one base apart.

The sequencing used whole blood, collected in connection with sensitization to the hapten diphenylcyclopropenone (DPC). Recombination joined TRBV11-2 with TRBJ2-7; the D gene cannot be resolved reliably. The receptor comes from a woman aged 45 to 65 with alopecia areata. Some clones in this sample may be carry-over from other donors' samples. The CDR3 in this case is CASSYRKVDEQYF. The bases are TGTGCCAGCAGCTACCGGAAGGTAGACGAGCAGTACTTC.